The TCR beta chain under discussion was sequenced for a study of Ad26.COV2.S vaccination and SARS-CoV-2 variants (dated by TCRdb to the early 2020s). With respect to the entire study: Donors in the vaccine arm were drawn from COV1001, a phase I-IIa trial of Ad26.COV2.S in healthy adults that was multicentre, randomized, double-blind and placebo-controlled. Ad26.COV2.S was given intramuscularly at 5x10^10 or 1x10^11 viral particles, as a single shot or as two shots 56 days apart. Sequencing of the TCRbeta repertoire served to evaluate the specificity and breadth of SARS-CoV-2-reactive T cell receptors following Ad26.COV2.S vaccination. A total of approximately 30 samples were included in the TCR-sequenced set, comprising roughly 19 Ad26.COV2.S vaccine recipients, 5 placebo recipients and 8 SARS-CoV-2 convalescent individuals. Trial participants were randomized into five groups of five: low-dose or high-dose Ad26.COV2.S given once or twice, or placebo on both occasions. Investigators remained blinded to trial group allocation during experiments and outcome assessment.

Trimming costs V 7 bases and J 8 bases, and their ends lie 14 bases apart. CDR1 and CDR2, per the germline V gene (reference sequence), are LNHDA and SQIVND. The CDR3, cysteine through phenylalanine, is 12 amino acids long. This entry keeps only the CDR3 DNA: 36 bases, framed from base 1. Study-wide conclusions, independent of this receptor: The authors noted that the TCR breadth and depth analyses may have underestimated total T cell responses. After vaccination, substantial breadth of spike-specific CD8+ and CD4+ T cell responses was reported. Vaccine and placebo recipients had comparable non-spike TCR breadth, which fits with the vaccine containing only spike. Comparing responses between vaccine doses or regimens was not something the study was powered to do. Spike-specific TCR breadth was higher in Ad26.COV2.S recipients than in placebo recipients (P = 0.0014).

This specimen's treatment or condition label, interpreted: some 20 received Ad26.COV2.S at low or high dose, single or two shots; 5 received placebo; per-sample allocation not given. For vaccine and placebo recipients, the sequenced repertoires came from samples collected on day 63 after the first injection. In Cohort 1b, 25 adults aged 18-55 years were enrolled at a single site in Boston, USA, between 29 July and 7 August 2020. As a vaccine, Ad26.COV2.S was a replication-incompetent adenovirus type 26 vector that expressed a prefusion-stabilized SARS-CoV-2 spike protein derived from the original Wuhan strain. Remarks on this clone: No cognate antigen has been identified for it. Per-base quality was not reported, and no clone a single base away is much larger than it.

TCRbeta CDR3 regions were sequenced with the immunoSEQ Assay. After extraction, genomic DNA underwent amplification by bias-controlled multiplex PCR, followed by high-throughput sequencing. On the study's bioinformatics: To quantify the absolute abundance of every unique TCRbeta CDR3 region, sequences were collapsed and filtered. T cell fraction was estimated by normalizing TCRbeta template counts to usable DNA, with usable DNA measured through amplification of reference genes found in all nucleated cells. Repertoire TCRs were annotated as SARS-CoV-2-specific by exact matching of V gene, CDR3 amino acid sequence and J gene to a known reactive TCR set. The reference SARS-CoV-2 TCR set was obtained from MIRA and was filtered for enrichment in COVID-19-positive ImmuneCODE repertoires, whereby public or cross-reactive TCRs were removed. Based on the MIRA antigens, annotated TCRs were further analysed at the level of specific ORF or position within ORF. Breadth was defined as the number of annotated unique rearrangements divided by the total number of unique productive rearrangements, and depth was defined as the summed frequency of the annotated unique rearrangements. TCR breadth was compared between groups using two-sided Wilcoxon rank-sum tests. In TCRdb, the immuneACCESS table is reduced to in-frame sequences with V and J assigned. These tables do not hold every clone; where another copy was compared, an unresolved V gene accounts for under half, and the others remain unexplained. That table furnishes V, J and clone size, whereas the DNA furnished D and trimming. Within this sample are over 300,000 clones, with about 80% of them counted one time only. Around 7% of the sample belongs to the ten largest clones.

The clonotype originates from a person between 18 and 60 years old who received the Ad26.COV2.S COVID-19 vaccine or a placebo. The chain uses TRBV19 and TRBJ1-2; the D gene cannot be named for sure. Source: peripheral blood, taken in a trial of Ad26.COV2.S vaccine versus placebo. The CDR3 loop reads CASTLRPGGYTF. The DNA sequence follows: TGTGCCAGTACCTTGAGGCCGGGGGGCTACACCTTC.